This T cell receptor (beta chain) came from a study of Graves' ophthalmopathy and Graves' hyperthyroidism. Many counts were recorded for this clonotype. CDR3 length equals 15 residues. Germline-derived CDR1 and CDR2 are MNHEY and SVGAGI. Trimming removed 7 bases at V and 4 bases at J, with 19 bases between. Investigators amplified TCR beta CDR3 regions from RNA transcripts. In the first round, RT-PCR was carried out with HTBI primers, and a multiplex PCR formed the second round. TCRdb processed the multiplex PCR reads anew with MiXCR; each CDR3 protein has one entry. This sample has about 150,000 distinct CDR3 sequences, with less than 45% found just once.

The sample taken for sequencing was peripheral blood. V usage is TRBV6-5 and J usage is TRBJ1-2; no definite D call. The receptor was derived from a woman aged 35 to 49 with Graves' ophthalmopathy. CDR3 in DNA: TGTGCCAGCACGCCGGGCTCGGGTTCCACCTATGGCTACACCTTC. It yields the protein CASTPGSGSTYGYTF.